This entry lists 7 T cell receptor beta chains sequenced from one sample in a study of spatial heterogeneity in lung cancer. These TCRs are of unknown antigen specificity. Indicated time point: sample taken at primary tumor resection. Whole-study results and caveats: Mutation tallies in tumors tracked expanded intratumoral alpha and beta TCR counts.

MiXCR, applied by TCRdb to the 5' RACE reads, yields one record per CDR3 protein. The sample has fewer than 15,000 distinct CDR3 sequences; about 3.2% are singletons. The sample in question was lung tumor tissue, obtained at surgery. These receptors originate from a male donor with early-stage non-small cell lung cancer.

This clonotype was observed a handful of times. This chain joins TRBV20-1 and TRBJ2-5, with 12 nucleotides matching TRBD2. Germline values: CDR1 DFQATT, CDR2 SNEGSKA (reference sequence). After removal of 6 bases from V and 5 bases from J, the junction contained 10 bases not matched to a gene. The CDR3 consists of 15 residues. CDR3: CSAIRLAGAGETQYF. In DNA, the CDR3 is TGCAGTGCGATCCGACTAGCGGGGGCCGGGGAGACCCAGTACTTC.

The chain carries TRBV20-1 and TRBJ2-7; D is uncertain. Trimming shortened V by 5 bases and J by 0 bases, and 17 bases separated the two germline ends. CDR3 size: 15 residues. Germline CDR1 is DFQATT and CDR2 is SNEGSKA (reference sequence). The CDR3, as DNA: TGCAGTGCTGGAAAGTGGCTGACTCTCTCCTACGAGCAGTACTTC. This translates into CSAGKWLTLSYEQYF.

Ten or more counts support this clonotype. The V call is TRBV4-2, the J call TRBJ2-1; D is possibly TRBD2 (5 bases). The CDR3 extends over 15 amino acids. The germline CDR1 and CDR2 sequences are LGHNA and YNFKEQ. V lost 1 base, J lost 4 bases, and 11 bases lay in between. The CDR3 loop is CASSQVGEGYNEQFF. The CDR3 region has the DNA TGTGCCAGCAGCCAAGTCGGGGAAGGGTACAATGAGCAGTTCTTC.

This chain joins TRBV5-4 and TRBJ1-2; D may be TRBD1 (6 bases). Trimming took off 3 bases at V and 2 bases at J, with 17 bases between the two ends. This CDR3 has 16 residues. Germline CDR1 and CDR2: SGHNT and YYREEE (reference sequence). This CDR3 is CASSSGRDTFNYGYTF. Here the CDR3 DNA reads TGTGCCAGCAGCTCGGGACGGGACACCTTCAACTATGGCTACACCTTC.

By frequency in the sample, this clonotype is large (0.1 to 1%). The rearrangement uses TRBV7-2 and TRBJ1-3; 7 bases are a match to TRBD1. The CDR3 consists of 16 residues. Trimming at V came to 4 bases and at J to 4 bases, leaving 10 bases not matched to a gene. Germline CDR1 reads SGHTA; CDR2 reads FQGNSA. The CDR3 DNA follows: TGTGCCAGCAGCTCCCGGGACAGCCCCTTCGGAAACACCATATATTTT. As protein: CASSSRDSPFGNTIYF. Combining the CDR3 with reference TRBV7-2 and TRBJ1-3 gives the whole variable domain GAGVSQSPSNKVTEKGKDVELRCDPISGHTALYWYRQSLGQGLEFLIYFQGNSAPDKSGLPSDRFSAERTGGSVSTLTIQRTQQEDSAVYLCASSSRDSPFGNTIYFGEGSWLTVV.

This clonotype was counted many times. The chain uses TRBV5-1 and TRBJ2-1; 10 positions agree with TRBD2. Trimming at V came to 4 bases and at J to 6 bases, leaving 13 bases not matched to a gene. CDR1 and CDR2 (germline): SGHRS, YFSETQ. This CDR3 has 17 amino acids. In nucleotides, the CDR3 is TGCGCCAGCAGCCTCCGGGTGGGAGCGGGGGGGCGCAATGAGCAGTTCTTC. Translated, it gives CASSLRVGAGGRNEQFF.

The CDR3 is CSARPLAGGYSYNEQFF. The DNA of the CDR3 is TGCAGTGCTAGACCTCTAGCGGGGGGTTACTCCTACAATGAGCAGTTCTTC. The chain joins TRBV20-1 to TRBJ2-1, with TRBD2 matching 11 bases. Germline V CDR1 and CDR2: DFQATT, SNEGSKA (reference sequence). This CDR3 region has 17 residues. Trimming took 2 bases from V and 0 from J; bases not matched to a gene: 6.